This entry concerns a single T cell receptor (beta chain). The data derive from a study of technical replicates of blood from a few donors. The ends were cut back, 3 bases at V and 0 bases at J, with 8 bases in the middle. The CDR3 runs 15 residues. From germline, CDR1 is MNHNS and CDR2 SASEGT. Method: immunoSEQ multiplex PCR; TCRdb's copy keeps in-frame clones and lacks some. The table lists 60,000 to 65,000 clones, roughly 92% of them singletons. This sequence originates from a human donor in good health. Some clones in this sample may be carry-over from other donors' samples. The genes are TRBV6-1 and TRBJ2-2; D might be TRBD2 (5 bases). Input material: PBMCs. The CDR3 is CASSEPAANTGELFF. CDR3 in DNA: TGTGCCAGCAGTGAGCCAGCGGCGAACACCGGGGAGCTGTTTTTT.